The clone carrying this T cell receptor (beta chain) was counted between two and nine times. Its antigen is unidentified. The data were obtained in a study of cytomegalovirus exposure and HLA in healthy donors. Overall study: In a previous analysis, some 120 million unique TCR beta sequences were found from about 190 million T cells.

Researchers ran the PCR with 60 Vbeta and 13 Jbeta primers. Profiling relied on immunoSEQ multiplex PCR, and the TCRdb table lists in-frame clones only, not all of them. The sample contains about 62,000 clones, 80% to 90% of which appear only once. Germline assignment: CDR1 SGHNT and CDR2 YENEEA. V trimming: 1 base; J trimming: 5 bases; junction bases outside the gene matches: 4. The CDR3 is 14 residues long. Study outcomes and limitations: What a later analysis showed was that several of the most significant clusters appeared linked to common viral pathogens. Most CMV-associated TCR beta chains appeared HLA-restricted in a later analysis. A later analysis reportedly identified an Asian-associated ancestry cluster as carrying fewer N-insertions than the roughly 600-donor mean.

Sample: PBMCs. This sequence was found in a woman in her thirties in good health and CMV-seronegative. The J gene is TRBJ2-5, the V gene TRBV11-3, with 7 bases that match TRBD2. DNA of the CDR3: TGTGCCAGCAGCTTAGTGGGGGGGATTGAGACCCAGTACTTC. Its protein is CASSLVGGIETQYF. Using reference TRBV11-3 and TRBJ2-5 for the parts outside the CDR3, the full variable domain is EAGVVQSPRYKIIEKKQPVAFWCNPISGHNTLYWYLQNLGQGPELLIRYENEEAVDDSQLPKDRFSAERLKGVDSTLKIQPAELGDSAVYLCASSLVGGIETQYFGPGTRLLVL.